This T cell receptor (beta chain) appears in the sequencing data of a study of T cells in localized non-small cell lung cancer. The assay was immunoSEQ multiplex PCR, and TCRdb's table has in-frame clones only and misses some. This sample yields almost 30,000 clones, of which more than 75% are seen a single time; 10% to 15% belongs to the top ten. The study, taken as a whole, reports: Appearance in adjacent lung was seen for a median approximately 59 of the top 100 tumor clones. Elevated circulating T cell density in blood was associated with longer overall survival. The greatest T cell clonality was found in uninvolved adjacent lung (higher than in tumor).

Comments on this clone: Its cognate antigen is unknown.

The CDR3 covers 17 residues. The germline V gene has CDR1 MNHEY and CDR2 SMNVEV (reference sequence). Trimming cost V 6 bases and J 4 bases, with 22 bases left between them. The clonotype comes from a female donor of 60 years or more with stage III squamous cell lung carcinoma. The chain employs TRBV27 and TRBJ1-5; the D gene is possibly TRBD1 (6 bases). This specimen was peripheral blood, taken before any cancer treatment. The CDR3 here is CASSPFISGAGNQPQHF. The CDR3 bases are TGTGCCAGCAGCCCGTTTATTTCGGGGGCAGGTAATCAGCCCCAGCATTTT.